A selection of T cell receptor beta chains follows, all from one sample in a study of blood T cell repertoires in COVID-19. The assay was immunoSEQ multiplex PCR, and TCRdb's table has in-frame clones only and misses some. The table lists 130,000 to 150,000 clones, around 90% of them singletons, with less than 5% in the top ten. Sequenced input: PBMCs or T cells enriched from blood (not recorded which). These receptors all come from a woman aged 40 to 49 who had been exposed to COVID-19. Both conserved end residues are part of each CDR3. A D gene is named only where the DNA matches it firmly. Expanded clones get a size class; other rows say once, few or many, or leave the size out.

clone_size,d_call,j_call,v_call,cdr3_nt,cdr3_aa
NA,NA,TRBJ1-6,TRBV4-1,TGCGCCAGCAGCCTAGCGAGCTCCTATAATTCACCCCTCCACTTT,CASSLASSYNSPLHF
once,TRBD1,TRBJ2-7,TRBV5-1,TGCGCCAGCAGCCCCGGACAGGGCTCCTACGAGCAGTACTTC,CASSPGQGSYEQYF
NA,NA,TRBJ2-5,TRBV19,TGTGCCAGTAGGACTTTGCAGCAAGAGACCCAGTACTTC,CASRTLQQETQYF
NA,NA,TRBJ1-4,TRBV5-1,TGCGCCAGCAGCTTAGGGACAAGCTCGAAACTGTTTTTT,CASSLGTSSKLFF
NA,NA,TRBJ1-2,TRBV27,TGTGCCAGCAGTTTAACGCAAGATTCGAGCTATGGCTACACCTTC,CASSLTQDSSYGYTF
NA,TRBD2,TRBJ2-1,TRBV7-2,TGTGCCAGCAGCTTAGGTCTAGCGGGAGGAGGGGTTTACAATGAGCAGTTCTTC,CASSLGLAGGGVYNEQFF
NA,TRBD2,TRBJ2-1,TRBV5-1,TGCGCCAGCAGCTTGGGTGGCGGGGGTTACAATGAGCAGTTCTTC,CASSLGGGGYNEQFF
NA,TRBD2,TRBJ2-3,TRBV6-1,TGTGCCAGCAGTGAAATAGCGGGGAGCACAGATACGCAGTATTTT,CASSEIAGSTDTQYF
NA,NA,TRBJ1-2,TRBV18,TGTGCCAGCTCAACCACGCAGGCCGGCTTGGATGGCTACACCTTC,CASSTTQAGLDGYTF
NA,TRBD1,TRBJ2-1,TRBV11-3,TGTGCCAGCAGCTTGACAGGGTTTACAGTCTACAATGAGCAGTTCTTC,CASSLTGFTVYNEQFF
NA,NA,TRBJ1-2,TRBV6-5,TGTGCCATCCGGGCAGGGGCCAACTATGGCTACACCTTC,CAIRAGANYGYTF
NA,NA,TRBJ2-1,TRBV7-9,TGTGCCAGCAGCTTAGGACTGATCAATGAGCAGTTCTTC,CASSLGLINEQFF
NA,NA,TRBJ1-3,TRBV29-1,TGCAGCGTTGGGGGAAGGGGTCCTGGAAACACCATATATTTT,CSVGGRGPGNTIYF
NA,TRBD1,TRBJ2-1,TRBV27,TGTGCCAGCCGATCAGACAGGGTTGGCTACAATGAGCAGTTCTTC,CASRSDRVGYNEQFF
NA,NA,TRBJ1-2,TRBV18,TGTGCCAGCTCACCACCGGAGACTTCAAGTGGCTACACCTTC,CASSPPETSSGYTF
NA,TRBD2,TRBJ2-3,TRBV7-3,TGTGCCAGCAGCTTCAGACTAGCGGGCATGACAGATACGCAGTATTTT,CASSFRLAGMTDTQYF
NA,TRBD2,TRBJ2-2,TRBV10-3,TGTGCCACCCAGGGACTAGCGGACACCGGGGAGCTGTTTTTT,CATQGLADTGELFF
NA,NA,TRBJ2-7,TRBV29-1,TGCAGCGTTGACGGTAGCTCCTACGAGCAGTACTTC,CSVDGSSYEQYF
NA,NA,TRBJ2-7,TRBV6-5,TGTGCCAGCAGGAGAGACAGAAACTACGAGCAGTACTTC,CASRRDRNYEQYF
NA,NA,TRBJ2-1,TRBV19,TGTGCCAGTAGTATGGTGCTTGAGGAGCAGTTCTTC,CASSMVLEEQFF
NA,TRBD1,TRBJ2-7,TRBV3-1/TRBV3-2,TGTGCCAGCAGCCGGGGACAGGAATCATCCTACGAGCAGTACTTC,CASSRGQESSYEQYF
NA,NA,TRBJ2-3,TRBV15,TGTGCCACCAGCAGAGTTGGATACTACACAGATACGCAGTATTTT,CATSRVGYYTDTQYF
NA,NA,TRBJ2-3,TRBV4-1,TGCGCCAGCAGCCAAAACAAATATGGCGGGGGCACAGATACGCAGTATTTT,CASSQNKYGGGTDTQYF
NA,TRBD1,TRBJ2-7,TRBV11-2,TGTGCCAGCAGCTTAGCGGACAGGGCTCACGAGCAGTACTTC,CASSLADRAHEQYF
NA,NA,TRBJ1-5,TRBV12-3/TRBV12-4,TGTGCCAGCAGTCCACAGGGTGGCCAGCCCCAGCATTTT,CASSPQGGQPQHF
NA,TRBD1,TRBJ2-7,TRBV11-3,TGTGCCAGCTCCCACCCAGGGGGCGAGCAGTACTTC,CASSHPGGEQYF
NA,TRBD1,TRBJ2-5,TRBV11-2,TGTGCCAGCAGCGCGAACAGGGGGAGGGAGACCCAGTACTTC,CASSANRGRETQYF
NA,NA,TRBJ2-3,TRBV3-1/TRBV3-2,TGTGCCAGCAGCCAACCACACGGGATGGGGGATACGCAGTATTTT,CASSQPHGMGDTQYF
NA,TRBD2,TRBJ2-7,TRBV10-3,TGTGCCATCACTATAGGACTAGCGGGAGGGTACGAGCAGTACTTC,CAITIGLAGGYEQYF
NA,TRBD1,TRBJ2-2,TRBV24-1,TGTGCCACCAGTGATTCGGGGACAGGAACCGGGGAGCTGTTTTTT,CATSDSGTGTGELFF
NA,TRBD1,TRBJ2-7,TRBV4-3,TGCGCCAGCAGCCAAAGGACAGGGGACTACGAGCAGTACTTC,CASSQRTGDYEQYF
few,TRBD1,TRBJ1-2,TRBV5-1,TGCGCCAGCAGCTTGGATCTGTCGGGACAGGGTAAAGGGGGCTACACCTTC,CASSLDLSGQGKGGYTF
NA,NA,TRBJ1-5,TRBV5-8,TGTGCCAGCAGCTTGGACAGGGATCAGCCCCAGCATTTT,CASSLDRDQPQHF
NA,NA,TRBJ1-3,TRBV7-3,TGTGCCAGCAGCTTATCAGGGGTTGGAAACACCATATATTTT,CASSLSGVGNTIYF
NA,TRBD2,TRBJ2-1,TRBV9,TGTGCCAGCAGCGTAGGGAATAGCGGGAGTTTTGATGAGCAGTTCTTC,CASSVGNSGSFDEQFF
NA,NA,TRBJ1-2,TRBV19,TGTGCCAGTAGTATGGTGGGAGCTAACTATGGCTACACCTTC,CASSMVGANYGYTF
once,NA,TRBJ2-7,TRBV27,TGTGCCAGCAGTTCGGTAGCATTAATGATGTACGAGCAGTACTTC,CASSSVALMMYEQYF
NA,NA,TRBJ2-2,TRBV6-6,TGTGCCAGCAGTTACTCGAACGGGGGCGGGGAGCTGTTTTTT,CASSYSNGGGELFF
NA,TRBD2,TRBJ2-1,TRBV2,TGTGCCAGCAGACTAGCGGGGAGCTCCTACAATGAGCAGTTCTTC,CASRLAGSSYNEQFF
NA,NA,TRBJ1-5,TRBV28,TGTGCCAGCAGTACAACGGACAGAGATTATCAGCCCCAGCATTTT,CASSTTDRDYQPQHF
few,NA,TRBJ2-1,TRBV18,TGTGCCAGCTCACCCTCTAATGAGCAGTTCTTC,CASSPSNEQFF
NA,TRBD1,TRBJ2-2,TRBV4-1,TGCGCCAGCAGCCGAGAGGGACAGTCCGGGGAGCTGTTTTTT,CASSREGQSGELFF
NA,TRBD2,TRBJ2-3,TRBV7-9,TGTGCCAGCAGCCCTGGACTAGCGGAGCGCACAGATACGCAGTATTTT,CASSPGLAERTDTQYF
once,TRBD1,TRBJ1-1,TRBV7-9,TGTGCCAGCAGTCCGGACAGGTCGCCTTTGAACACTGAAGCTTTCTTT,CASSPDRSPLNTEAFF
NA,NA,TRBJ2-1,TRBV11-3,TGTGCCAGCAGCTTAGGACAGGCCTCCTACAATGAGCAGTTCTTC,CASSLGQASYNEQFF
NA,TRBD1,TRBJ1-1,TRBV5-1,TGCGCCAGCAGCCGGGACAGGGAACTGAACACTGAAGCTTTCTTT,CASSRDRELNTEAFF
NA,TRBD1,TRBJ1-3,TRBV20-1,TGCAGTGCGAGTGGGGACAGTTACTCTGGAAACACCATATATTTT,CSASGDSYSGNTIYF
NA,TRBD1,TRBJ1-6,TRBV3-1/TRBV3-2,TGTGCCAGCAGCCCCGTCAGGGGGAGCTCCTATAATTCACCCCTCCACTTT,CASSPVRGSSYNSPLHF
NA,NA,TRBJ2-3,TRBV7-6,TGTGCCAGCAGCTTCCCACAGACCAACCATAGAACAGATACGCAGTATTTT,CASSFPQTNHRTDTQYF
once,TRBD2,TRBJ2-7,TRBV6-5,TGTGCCAGCAGTTTAAGGGCTAGCGGGATCTACGAGCAGTACTTC,CASSLRASGIYEQYF
NA,NA,TRBJ1-6,TRBV15,TGTGCCACCAGCAGAGCTCGGGGTGGAGGGAATTCACCCCTCCACTTT,CATSRARGGGNSPLHF
few,NA,TRBJ1-6,TRBV14,TGTGCCAGCAGCCCAACAAGCTTCACGACAGGAGACAATTCACCCCTCCACTTT,CASSPTSFTTGDNSPLHF
NA,TRBD1,TRBJ1-2,TRBV7-9,TGTGCCAGCCGGACATCCGGGACAGGGACGGGGGGCTACACCTTC,CASRTSGTGTGGYTF
NA,NA,TRBJ2-7,TRBV6-5,TGTGCCGCCCTGAACAGGGAAACCTACGAGCAGTACTTC,CAALNRETYEQYF